The 8 T cell receptor beta chains below come from one sample, sequenced in a study of shared clonotypes between healthy human individuals. Naive CD8 cells lacked CD45RO and underwent positive selection for CCR7, leaving out terminally differentiated effector memory CD45RA+ cells. The assay was immunoSEQ multiplex PCR, and TCRdb's table has in-frame clones only and misses some. This table has around 600,000 clones, roughly 98% appearing once. The sample was naive CD8+ T cells sorted from blood. The receptors come from a man aged 25-45 years in good health.

This chain links TRBV27 with TRBJ2-6; D is unresolved. This CDR3 comprises 18 residues. Trimming took 2 bases from V and 1 from J, leaving 15 bases between them. Per the germline V gene, CDR1 is MNHEY and CDR2 is SMNVEV (reference sequence). The CDR3 DNA is TGTGCCAGCAGTTTAAGTAGGCCCTGGGGATCTGGGGCCAACGTCCTGACTTTC. Its translation: CASSLSRPWGSGANVLTF. The complete variable domain, with remaining parts taken from reference TRBV27 and TRBJ2-6, reads EAQVTQNPRYLITVTGKKLTVTCSQNMNHEYMSWYRQDPGLGLRQIYYSMNVEVTDKGDVPEGYKVSRKEKRNFPLILESPSPNQTSLYFCASSLSRPWGSGANVLTFGAGSRLTVL.

This chain uses TRBV30 with TRBJ2-7; TRBD2 matches 8 bases. This CDR3 spans 13 amino acids. CDR1 and CDR2 (germline): GTSNPN, SVGIG (reference sequence). The ends lost 3 bases at V and 2 bases at J; junction bases unmatched: 3. The CDR3 loop reads CAWSTSGAYEQYF. In DNA form, the CDR3 reads TGTGCCTGGAGCACTAGCGGCGCCTACGAGCAGTACTTC.

The chain combines TRBV27 with TRBJ2-1, with a tentative D call TRBD2 (5 bases). This CDR3 contains 14 residues. The germline V and J ends were trimmed by 5 bases and 3 bases, with 11 bases remaining between them. Germline V gene lookup returns CDR1 MNHEY and CDR2 SMNVEV (reference sequence). CDR3 nucleotides: TGTGCCAGCAGTACGGGGAGTTACTACAATGAGCAGTTCTTC. Translated, it gives CASSTGSYYNEQFF.

The chain has TRBV29-1 and TRBJ2-7; 7 bases line up with TRBD1. Germline V CDR1 and CDR2: SQVTM, ANQGSEA. The CDR3 contains 13 residues. V was clipped by 3 bases and J by 5 bases; unmatched bases: 7. CDR3 sequence: CSVEDRFGNEQYF. In DNA, the CDR3 is TGCAGCGTTGAGGACAGGTTTGGCAACGAGCAGTACTTC.

This chain connects TRBV4-1 to TRBJ2-3, with unresolved D. CDR1 and CDR2 (germline): MGHRA, YSYEKL. Trimming cost V 1 base and J 0 bases, with 20 bases left between them. The CDR3 covers 19 residues. CDR3 sequence (DNA): TGCGCCAGCAGCCAAGGGCACCCTCCCGGGTTCTCTAGCACAGATACGCAGTATTTT. It is translated as CASSQGHPPGFSSTDTQYF.

The chain recombines TRBV7-9 with TRBJ2-3; D remains unclear. CDR1 is SEHNR, CDR2 FQNEAQ, per germline (reference sequence). The ends were cut back, 1 base at V and 4 bases at J, with 9 bases in the middle. The CDR3 sequence is 14 residues long. DNA of the CDR3: TGTGCCAGCAGCTTAGTTGGAGTATCAGATACGCAGTATTTT. It specifies CASSLVGVSDTQYF.

This chain connects TRBV11-2 to TRBJ2-1; D perhaps matches TRBD2 (6 bases). CDR1 and CDR2 from the germline V gene are SGHAT and FQNNGV. The CDR3 is made up of 15 amino acids. Trimming removed 2 bases from V and 4 bases from J, with 12 bases in between. DNA of the CDR3: TGTGCCAGCAGCTTACTAGCGCTCAGTTACAATGAGCAGTTCTTC. Translation: CASSLLALSYNEQFF. Looking up the rest from reference TRBV11-2 and TRBJ2-1 gives the full variable domain: EAGVAQSPRYKIIEKRQSVAFWCNPISGHATLYWYQQILGQGPKLLIQFQNNGVVDDSQLPKDRFSAERLKGVDSTLKIQPAKLEDSAVYLCASSLLALSYNEQFFGPGTRLTVL.

This chain joins TRBV7-6 and TRBJ2-7; possible D gene TRBD2, 6 bases. The germline V gene has CDR1 SGHVS and CDR2 FNYEAQ. This CDR3 region has 15 residues. V was pared by 5 bases and J by 1 base, with 15 bases between. CDR3 sequence: CASSPPGASSYEQYF. DNA of the CDR3: TGTGCCAGCAGCCCCCCGGGAGCTAGTTCCTACGAGCAGTACTTC.